This TCR beta chain appears in the sequencing data of a study of technical replicates of blood from a handful of donors. This clone was counted a single time. Sequencing used immunoSEQ multiplex PCR; TCRdb keeps in-frame clones, though not all of them. This sample carries 65,000 to 95,000 clones, 95% to 98% of them seen once, and the ten largest clones take 0.15%. The CDR3 extends over 16 amino acids. Per germline, CDR1 MGHRA and CDR2 YSYEKL. V was clipped by 1 base and J by 5 bases; unmatched bases: 4. The clonotype comes from a human donor in good health. The J gene is TRBJ2-1, the V gene TRBV4-1; 11 nucleotides match TRBD2. The source material was T cells isolated from PBMCs. CDR3 loop: CASSQGGTSGHNEQFF. The CDR3 nucleotides are TGCGCCAGCAGCCAAGGGGGGACTAGCGGACACAATGAGCAGTTCTTC.